The 9 T cell receptor beta chains reported below all come from one sample, sequenced in a study of CD8 T cells in Susac syndrome. cDNA came from 0.5 to 1 ug RNA primed by random hexamers. In TCRdb, the immunoSEQ multiplex PCR reads were re-called with MiXCR into one record per CDR3 protein. The sample has about 69,000 distinct CDR3 sequences, about 95% seen once; the top ten hold about 0.22%. The sample consisted of CD8+ T cells from PBMCs. The receptors here all came from a human donor in good health.

This chain joins TRBV19 and TRBJ2-1, with 8 bases aligning to TRBD2. Germline CDR1 is LNHDA and CDR2 is SQIVND (reference sequence). With 3 bases clipped from V and 10 bases from J, the junction kept 11 bases outside the gene matches. The CDR3 runs 15 residues. This CDR3 reads CASSITAGATREQFF. The CDR3 DNA reads TGTGCCAGTAGTATCACAGCGGGGGCCACGCGGGAGCAGTTCTTC.

A few counts support this clonotype. The chain has TRBV27 and TRBJ2-1; D might be TRBD1 or TRBD2, each matching 5 bases. The CDR3 length is 15 residues. Per the germline V gene, CDR1 is MNHEY and CDR2 is SMNVEV (reference sequence). V dropped 3 bases and J dropped 10 bases, with 19 bases sitting between them. CDR3 DNA: TGTGCCAGCAGTTTGGCGTCAAGAGCCGGGACGGAGCAGTTCTTC. Amino acids: CASSLASRAGTEQFF.

The rearrangement links TRBV6-5 to TRBJ2-5; D is perhaps TRBD2 (6 bases). The CDR3 is 14 residues long. Germline CDR1 is MNHEY and CDR2 is SVGAGI. Trimming left V 0 bases short and J 2 bases short, with 7 bases between. CDR3 DNA: TGTGCCAGCAGTTACTCGGCGGGGCAAGAGACCCAGTACTTC. It codes for CASSYSAGQETQYF.

The V and J genes are TRBV12-5 and TRBJ1-1, with D possibly being TRBD1 (5 bases). CDR3 length: 13 amino acids. Trimming took 5 bases from V and 9 from J, leaving 16 bases between them. Germline V gene lookup returns CDR1 LGHNT and CDR2 FRNRAP. The CDR3 spells CASGMGHGFQAFF. DNA of the CDR3: TGTGCTAGTGGTATGGGGCACGGTTTTCAAGCTTTCTTT.

The CDR3 loop is CASSQVSRGITETIQYF. CDR3 DNA sequence: TGTGCCAGCAGCCAAGTTTCCAGAGGGATCACCGAAACAATTCAGTACTTC. The chain recombines TRBV3-1 with TRBJ2-4; D perhaps matches TRBD2 (5 bases). There are 17 residues in the CDR3. The V and J ends lost 1 base and 10 bases respectively, with 23 bases between them. Germline assignment: CDR1 LGHDT and CDR2 YNNKEL (reference sequence).

This chain joins TRBV5-1 and TRBJ1-6; D gene ambiguous. This CDR3 is 14 amino acids long. Germline lookup yields CDR1 SGHRS and CDR2 YFSETQ. V was cut by 1 base and J by 8 bases, with 10 bases left in between. The CDR3 coding sequence is TGCGCCAGCAGCTTGTTCGGTCTAGATTCACCCCTCCACTTT. Its protein product is CASSLFGLDSPLHF. Variable domain in full (rest from reference TRBV5-1 and TRBJ1-6): KAGVTQTPRYLIKTRGQQVTLSCSPISGHRSVSWYQQTPGQGLQFLFEYFSETQRNKGNFPGRFSGRQFSNSRSEMNVSTLELGDSALYLCASSLFGLDSPLHFGNGTRLTVT.

This chain connects TRBV6-5 to TRBJ2-1; 8 bases are shared with TRBD2. CDR1 and CDR2 from the germline V gene are MNHEY and SVGAGI. The junction had 11 bases not matched to a gene; V was cut back by 5 bases and J by 8 bases. This CDR3 has 15 amino acids. This chain's CDR3 is CASSPGVAGFHEQFF. The DNA for the CDR3 is TGTGCCAGCAGTCCCGGTGTAGCGGGGTTTCATGAGCAGTTCTTC.

V is TRBV5-1 and J is TRBJ2-7; D possibly corresponds to TRBD1 (6 bases). CDR3 length equals 14 residues. V gave up 0 bases and J gave up 5 bases, with 12 bases separating them. Germline values: CDR1 SGHRS, CDR2 YFSETQ. The DNA of the CDR3 is TGCGCCAGCAGCTTGGTACAGGGTAAAGACGAGCAGTACTTC. It encodes CASSLVQGKDEQYF.

This rearrangement joins TRBV7-9 to TRBJ1-6; D gene uncertain. CDR3 length: 12 residues. In germline, CDR1 is SEHNR, CDR2 FQNEAQ (reference sequence). Trimming pared 7 bases from V and 10 bases from J, leaving 11 bases between. The chain's CDR3 is CASTLAGSPLHF. The DNA of the CDR3 is TGTGCCAGCACCCTAGCGGGGTCACCCCTCCACTTT.